This passage covers 23 T cell receptor beta chains from one sample sequenced in a study of PD-1 and CTLA-4 blockade in melanoma. Sequencing was performed with immunoSEQ multiplex PCR; in TCRdb, only in-frame clones are kept and a portion is missing. The data show almost 30,000 clones, roughly 91% seen once. The source was CD8+ T cells from peripheral blood, collected before anti-PD-1 treatment. These receptors were obtained from a human donor with melanoma.

CDR3 in DNA: TGTGCTTCCGCGACAGGGACTGGAAACACCATATATTTT. Translating gives CASATGTGNTIYF. The chain employs TRBV7-9 and TRBJ1-3; 7 nucleotides line up with TRBD1. From germline, CDR1 is SEHNR and CDR2 FQNEAQ (reference sequence). The CDR3 extends over 13 amino acids.

The chain carries TRBV30 and TRBJ2-1; D gene ambiguous. The germline V gene has CDR1 GTSNPN and CDR2 SVGIG (reference sequence). The CDR3 has 14 amino acids. V lost 1 base, J lost 3 bases, and 10 bases lay in between. The CDR3 here is CAWSDDIGYNEQFF. CDR3 nucleotides: TGTGCCTGGAGTGATGACATCGGCTACAATGAGCAGTTCTTC.

This rearrangement joins TRBV2 to TRBJ2-7; D unclear. The CDR3 contains 13 residues. The V end was cut by 7 bases, the J end by 3 bases, with 13 bases between. In germline, CDR1 is SNHLY, CDR2 FYNNEI. The CDR3 loop is CASMGNIRYEQYF. DNA for the CDR3: TGTGCCAGCATGGGGAACATCCGCTACGAGCAGTACTTC.

The J gene is TRBJ2-2, the V gene TRBV5-1; the match to TRBD2 covers 9 bases. The germline V gene encodes CDR1 SGHRS and CDR2 YFSETQ. The CDR3 has 18 amino acids. The ends lost 0 bases at V and 4 bases at J; junction bases unmatched: 10. Here the CDR3 DNA reads TGCGCCAGCAGCTTGGCCCTCCTTGGGACTAGCCTCACCGGGGAGCTGTTTTTT. Protein product: CASSLALLGTSLTGELFF. Supplemented by reference TRBV5-1 and TRBJ2-2, the full variable domain reads KAGVTQTPRYLIKTRGQQVTLSCSPISGHRSVSWYQQTPGQGLQFLFEYFSETQRNKGNFPGRFSGRQFSNSRSEMNVSTLELGDSALYLCASSLALLGTSLTGELFFGEGSRLTVL.

The chain employs TRBV5-4 and TRBJ2-1; D not certain. Germline CDR1 SGHNT, CDR2 YYREEE (reference sequence). This CDR3 is built from 15 residues. V lost 0 bases to trimming and J lost 7 bases, with 14 bases between them. The CDR3 loop is CASSLDPSPGNEQFF. The CDR3 region has the DNA TGTGCCAGCAGCTTGGACCCATCCCCCGGGAATGAGCAGTTCTTC.

This clone was found a few times. The chain recombines TRBV7-3 with TRBJ1-1; D perhaps matches TRBD1 (5 bases). Germline values: CDR1 SGHTA, CDR2 FQGTGA. The CDR3 runs 13 residues. V shed 5 bases and J shed 4 bases, with 11 bases lying between them. The CDR3 DNA reads TGTGCCAGCAGCGCGGAGGGGAGCACTGAAGCTTTCTTT. It codes for CASSAEGSTEAFF.

The V and J genes are TRBV10-2 and TRBJ1-2; D is possibly TRBD1 (5 bases). V lost 4 bases and J lost 3, with 12 bases in between. The V gene's germline CDR1 is WSHSY and CDR2 SAAADI. The CDR3 extends over 14 amino acids. The CDR3 DNA sequence: TGCGCCAGCAGTGCGACAGCCGTTGACTATGGCTACACCTTC. Protein: CASSATAVDYGYTF.

This chain uses TRBV24-1 with TRBJ2-2; 8 bases map to TRBD1. This CDR3 region has 14 residues. With V trimmed by 4 bases and J by 8 bases, 5 bases remained unmatched. Germline V gene lookup returns CDR1 KGHDR and CDR2 SFDVKD. The CDR3 DNA reads TGTGCCACCAGTGAGGGACAGGAGGCGGGGGAGCTGTTTTTT. It translates to CATSEGQEAGELFF.

Note on this clone: Other DNA sequences in this sample translate to the same CDR3. The CDR3 spells CASSPTETYEQYF. The CDR3, as DNA: TGCGCCAGCAGCCCGACAGAGACCTACGAGCAGTACTTC. The chain has TRBV5-1 and TRBJ2-7; weak D call: TRBD1 (5 bases). Germline V gene data show CDR1 as SGHRS and CDR2 as YFSETQ. The length of the CDR3 is 13 residues. V was pared by 4 bases and J by 2 bases, with 10 bases between.

This clone was found a few times. The chain is built from TRBV28 and TRBJ2-7, with 9 bases fitting TRBD2. The V and J ends lost 4 bases and 9 bases, in that order; junction bases with no gene match: 10. Germline-derived CDR1 and CDR2 are MDHEN and SYDVKM. The length of the CDR3 is 14 residues. The CDR3 nucleotides read TGTGCCAGCAGTTGGCCTAGCGGGACAGACGGGCAGTACTTC. It specifies CASSWPSGTDGQYF.

This chain uses TRBV2 with TRBJ2-2, with 13 bases fitting TRBD2. Losses at the gene ends were 6 bases for V and 4 bases for J; bases not matched to a gene: 8. Germline loops: CDR1 SNHLY, CDR2 FYNNEI. The CDR3 length is 17 residues. The CDR3 coding sequence is TGTGCCAGCAGGGCCGGACTAGCGGGAGTTTCCACCGGGGAGCTGTTTTTT. Protein sequence: CASRAGLAGVSTGELFF.

The CDR3 reads CAISEWSPGQGDSPLHF. CDR3 bases: TGTGCCATCAGTGAGTGGAGCCCGGGACAGGGGGATTCACCCCTCCACTTT. This chain connects TRBV10-3 to TRBJ1-6, with 11 bases aligning to TRBD1. CDR1 is ENHRY, CDR2 SYGVKD, per germline. J lost 8 bases, V lost 1 base, and 7 bases had no gene match. The CDR3 is made up of 17 amino acids.

In this sample, this clone is medium-sized. The J gene is TRBJ2-1, the V gene TRBV28; 12 bases line up with TRBD2. Germline V gene sequence: CDR1 MDHEN, CDR2 SYDVKM. The CDR3 length is 16 residues. J lost 8 bases, V lost 6 bases, and 11 bases had no gene match. The CDR3 DNA is TGTGCCAGCAGACCCAGTTCTAGCGGGGGGGCTTATGAGCAGTTCTTC. Its translation: CASRPSSSGGAYEQFF.

J is TRBJ2-1 and V is TRBV19; maybe TRBD2 (6 bases). Germline V gene sequence: CDR1 LNHDA, CDR2 SQIVND (reference sequence). The ends were cut back, 3 bases at V and 4 bases at J, with 7 bases in the middle. The CDR3 loop spans 13 amino acids. The CDR3 spells CASSMGLYNEQFF. The CDR3 coding sequence is TGTGCCAGTAGTATGGGACTTTACAATGAGCAGTTCTTC.

This clone was picked up a small number of times. This sequence joins TRBV6-6 and TRBJ1-1; 7 nucleotides match TRBD1. The CDR3 covers 14 residues. Trimming removed 5 bases from V and 2 bases from J; junction bases left unmatched: 5. Germline V lookup: CDR1 MNHNY, CDR2 SVGAGI (reference sequence). CDR3 bases: TGTGCCAGCAGTGGGGACAGATTTAACACTGAAGCTTTCTTT. Its protein product is CASSGDRFNTEAFF.

V is TRBV28 and J is TRBJ2-2; the D is unclear. The CDR3 has 16 residues. Looked up from germline, CDR1 is MDHEN and CDR2 is SYDVKM. V lost 8 bases and J lost 0, with 16 bases in between. The DNA of the CDR3 is TGTGCCAGCCTCCAGACGGATCCAACGAACACCGGGGAGCTGTTTTTT. Amino acid sequence: CASLQTDPTNTGELFF.

The chain joins TRBV7-9 to TRBJ2-5, with D perhaps TRBD1 (5 bases). The CDR3 extends over 14 amino acids. Germline lookup yields CDR1 SEHNR and CDR2 FQNEAQ (reference sequence). V lost 1 base and J 3 bases, leaving 9 bases between the germline ends. The CDR3 DNA follows: TGTGCCAGCAGCTTAGTTCTCAGGGAAGAGACCCAGTACTTC. Protein: CASSLVLREETQYF.

V is TRBV7-9 and J is TRBJ1-1; TRBD1 might be the D (6 bases). The germline gives CDR1 SEHNR, CDR2 FQNEAQ (reference sequence). The germline V and J ends were trimmed by 3 bases and 10 bases, with 18 bases remaining between them. The CDR3 runs to 14 residues. CDR3 in amino acids: CASSFTDSANAAFF. The CDR3 nucleotides read TGTGCCAGCAGCTTTACGGACAGCGCCAATGCAGCTTTCTTT.

The rearrangement uses TRBV7-9 and TRBJ1-4; the match to TRBD1 covers 10 bases. V lost 4 bases and J lost 6; bases outside the gene matches: 2. Germline V lookup: CDR1 SEHNR, CDR2 FQNEAQ (reference sequence). The CDR3 runs to 14 residues. The CDR3 sequence is CASSSGTGDEKLFF. The CDR3 DNA reads as TGTGCCAGCAGCTCAGGGACAGGGGATGAAAAACTGTTTTTT.

The rearrangement uses TRBV15 and TRBJ2-2; 9 positions match TRBD2. Unmatched junction bases numbered 2, after V lost 9 bases and J lost 3 bases. Germline V gives CDR1 LNHNV, CDR2 YYDKDF (reference sequence). The CDR3 contains 13 residues. The CDR3 region has the DNA TGTGCCACGAGACTAGCGGACACCGGGGAGCTGTTTTTT. Translating it yields CATRLADTGELFF.

As concerns this clone: A read error may account for a junction end that differs from germline. The genes are TRBV2 and TRBJ1-4, with TRBD1 matching over 11 bases. CDR3 length: 15 amino acids. Germline CDR1 is SNHLY and CDR2 is FYNNEI. The CDR3 is CASREGQGAGEKLFF. The CDR3 coding sequence is TGTGCCAGCAGAGAAGGACAGGGGGCTGGTGAAAAACTGTTTTTT. Complete variable domain (other parts from reference TRBV2 and TRBJ1-4): EPEVTQTPSHQVTQMGQEVILRCVPISNHLYFYWYRQILGQKVEFLVSFYNNEISEKSEIFDDQFSVERPDGSNFTLKIRSTKLEDSAMYFCASREGQGAGEKLFFGSGTQLSVL.

V usage is TRBV29-1 and J usage is TRBJ2-2, with 10 bases aligning to TRBD1. This CDR3 is 13 amino acids long. Per the germline V gene, CDR1 is SQVTM and CDR2 is ANQGSEA. With V trimmed by 7 bases and J by 4 bases, 3 bases remained unmatched. CDR3 amino acids: CSGQGAITGELFF. The CDR3 DNA is TGCAGCGGACAGGGGGCGATCACCGGGGAGCTGTTTTTT.

V gene TRBV10-3 combines with J gene TRBJ1-5, with unresolved D. The V and J ends lost 0 bases and 4 bases respectively, with 1 base between them. CDR3 size: 12 residues. The germline gives CDR1 ENHRY, CDR2 SYGVKD. CDR3 sequence (DNA): TGTGCCATCAGTGAGTCAAATCAGCCCCAGCATTTT. It translates to CAISESNQPQHF.